The rows below give T cell receptor beta chains drawn from one sample of a study of shared clonotypes between healthy human individuals. Sequenced by immunoSEQ multiplex PCR; TCRdb stores in-frame clones only, minus some. Found here are 450,000 to 500,000 clones, around 85% of them singletons; the top ten hold 12%. Sequencing used PBMCs. The receptor source for this set is a middle-aged woman in good health. Some clones in this sample may be carry-over from other donors' samples. CDR3s include the opening cysteine and the closing phenylalanine or tryptophan. The D gene is left open where the match is weak. Only some rows state a clone size, as once, few, many or a class for expanded clones.

size: -; length: 13; V: TRBV7-9; J: TRBJ2-2; D: TRBD2; CDR3: CATQREFTGELFF; DNA: TGTGCCACCCAGCGGGAGTTCACCGGGGAGCTGTTTTTT
size: -; length: 13; V: TRBV6-6; J: TRBJ2-7; D: -; CDR3: CASSSLAGGEQYF; DNA: TGTGCCAGCAGCAGCCTCGCGGGCGGGGAGCAGTACTTC
size: -; length: 15; V: TRBV4-2; J: TRBJ2-5; D: TRBD2; CDR3: CASSHLAGAGETQYF; DNA: TGTGCCAGCAGCCACCTAGCGGGAGCGGGGGAGACCCAGTACTTC
size: once; length: 17; V: TRBV27; J: TRBJ2-7; D: TRBD2; CDR3: CASSRRGGLAGSYEQYF; DNA: TGTGCCAGCAGTAGAAGAGGGGGACTAGCGGGGAGCTACGAGCAGTACTTC
size: -; length: 14; V: TRBV7-2; J: TRBJ1-1; D: -; CDR3: CASSQRLGNTEAFF; DNA: TGTGCCAGCAGCCAAAGACTGGGGAACACTGAAGCTTTCTTT
size: -; length: 16; V: TRBV28; J: TRBJ2-7; D: -; CDR3: CASSLARWGATYEQYF; DNA: TGTGCCAGCAGTTTGGCCCGCTGGGGAGCCACCTACGAGCAGTACTTC
size: once; length: 16; V: TRBV11-2; J: TRBJ2-1; D: TRBD2; CDR3: CASSKTSGRDYNEQFF; DNA: TGTGCCAGCAGCAAAACTAGCGGGAGGGACTACAATGAGCAGTTCTTC
size: -; length: 16; V: TRBV5-1; J: TRBJ2-5; D: TRBD2; CDR3: CASSPFWVAGGETQYF; DNA: TGCGCCAGCAGTCCCTTTTGGGTAGCGGGAGGAGAGACCCAGTACTTC
size: few; length: 17; V: TRBV5-1; J: TRBJ2-7; D: TRBD1; CDR3: CASSSTGFVLSSSEQYF; DNA: TGCGCCAGCAGCTCGACAGGGTTCGTCCTCTCCTCCTCCGAGCAGTACTTC
size: once; length: 14; V: TRBV7-3; J: TRBJ2-3; D: -; CDR3: CASSPSTNTDTQYF; DNA: TGTGCCAGCAGCCCATCGACAAACACAGATACGCAGTATTTT
size: -; length: 14; V: TRBV6-5; J: TRBJ2-1; D: TRBD2; CDR3: CASSSPIAGEAQFF; DNA: TGTGCCAGCAGTTCACCGATAGCGGGAGAGGCTCAGTTCTTC
size: -; length: 15; V: TRBV28; J: TRBJ1-4; D: -; CDR3: CASSIGGGTNEKLFF; DNA: TGTGCCAGCAGCATCGGGGGCGGTACTAATGAAAAACTGTTTTTT
size: few; length: 14; V: TRBV9; J: TRBJ2-7; D: -; CDR3: CASSVGISDYEQYF; DNA: TGTGCCAGCAGCGTAGGGATTAGCGATTACGAGCAGTACTTC
size: once; length: 12; V: TRBV7-8; J: TRBJ2-1; D: -; CDR3: CASSLVGGPQFF; DNA: TGTGCCAGCAGCTTAGTTGGCGGACCGCAGTTCTTC
size: -; length: 16; V: TRBV19; J: TRBJ1-2; D: TRBD1; CDR3: CASSLGPDRENYGYTF; DNA: TGTGCCAGTAGTCTCGGGCCGGACAGGGAAAACTATGGCTACACCTTC
size: -; length: 14; V: TRBV7-8; J: TRBJ2-7; D: -; CDR3: CASSSGVGAYEQYF; DNA: TGTGCCAGCAGTTCAGGGGTAGGGGCCTACGAGCAGTACTTC
size: -; length: 13; V: TRBV25-1; J: TRBJ1-5; D: TRBD1; CDR3: CASSGQGYQPQHF; DNA: TGTGCCAGCAGTGGACAGGGCTATCAGCCCCAGCATTTT
size: -; length: 13; V: TRBV6-1; J: TRBJ2-1; D: -; CDR3: CASRNLVYNEQFF; DNA: TGTGCCAGCAGAAACCTAGTCTACAATGAGCAGTTCTTC
size: -; length: 15; V: TRBV28; J: TRBJ1-4; D: -; CDR3: CASSSSGSLSEKLFF; DNA: TGTGCCAGCAGTTCCTCCGGGAGCCTCAGTGAAAAACTGTTTTTT
size: -; length: 17; V: TRBV14; J: TRBJ1-1; D: -; CDR3: CASSQRRGAPGDTEAFF; DNA: TGTGCCAGCAGCCAAAGGAGGGGGGCCCCTGGGGACACTGAAGCTTTCTTT
size: -; length: 16; V: TRBV7-3; J: TRBJ2-3; D: -; CDR3: CASSWGVGSSTDTQYF; DNA: TGTGCCAGCAGCTGGGGTGTGGGAAGTAGCACAGATACGCAGTATTTT
size: -; length: 15; V: TRBV6-5; J: TRBJ2-7; D: -; CDR3: CASRRGRTHGFEQYF; DNA: TGTGCCAGCAGACGGGGAAGAACCCACGGCTTCGAGCAGTACTTC
size: -; length: 18; V: TRBV7-9; J: TRBJ2-2; D: TRBD1; CDR3: CASTSPGQGVFPTGELFF; DNA: TGTGCCAGCACCTCTCCGGGACAGGGTGTTTTTCCCACCGGGGAGCTGTTTTTT
size: -; length: 14; V: TRBV10-3; J: TRBJ2-7; D: -; CDR3: CAISESATSIEQYF; DNA: TGTGCCATCAGTGAGTCAGCGACTAGTATAGAGCAGTACTTC